This T cell receptor beta chain was profiled in a study of CD8+CD57+ T cells in acquired aplastic anemia. Selection for sequencing was limited to patients who had shown CD8+CD57+ cell expansion by flow cytometry. Genomic DNA was employed as the template in profiling TCR beta VDJ and CDR3. TCRdb ran MiXCR on the reads and lists one entry per CDR3 protein. The table lists roughly 200,000 distinct CDR3 sequences, 65% of them singletons. This clonotype has only one observation. Germline V gene lookup returns CDR1 SGDLS and CDR2 YYNGEE. V dropped 0 bases and J dropped 8; count of bases not matched to a gene: 6. The CDR3 is 15 amino acids.

The rearrangement links TRBV9 to TRBJ2-1, with 9 bases fitting TRBD2. The specimen was sorted CD4+, CD8+, or CD8+CD57+ T cells (not recorded which) from PBMCs. This TCR came from a human donor with aplastic anemia. The CDR3 is CASSVGGGGAHEQFF. The CDR3 nucleotides read TGTGCCAGCAGCGTAGGGGGCGGGGGGGCACATGAGCAGTTCTTC. The full variable domain, its missing parts supplied by reference TRBV9 and TRBJ2-1, is DSGVTQTPKHLITATGQRVTLRCSPRSGDLSVYWYQQSLDQGLQFLIQYYNGEERAKGNILERFSAQQFPDLHSELNLSSLELGDSALYFCASSVGGGGAHEQFFGPGTRLTVL.